Listed below are T cell receptor beta chains from one sample, sequenced in a study of post-analysis software for immune sequencing data. TCRdb called the PCR reads again in MiXCR, with one record for every CDR3 protein. The sample yields roughly 570,000 distinct CDR3 sequences, about a third seen once. The sample taken for sequencing was blood. The receptors shown here come from a girl aged 2 to 17 with multiple sclerosis. The CDR3 runs from the conserved cysteine through the conserved F or W. The D gene is left open where the match is weak. The size of a clone is reported for some rows only, either as once, few or many, or as a class for expanded clones.

j_call d_call v_call clone_size cdr3_nt cdr3_aa
TRBJ2-5 . TRBV5-1 . TGCGCCAGCAGATCTCAGGGACAAGAGACCCAGTACTTC CASRSQGQETQYF
TRBJ1-5 . TRBV12-3/TRBV12-4 . TGTGCCAGCAGACAGGGACCCAATCAGCCCCAGCATTTT CASRQGPNQPQHF
TRBJ2-1 . TRBV7-7 . TGTGCCAGCAGCTTAGGTTGGGAAAATGAGCAGTTCTTC CASSLGWENEQFF
TRBJ1-4 . TRBV29-1 few TGCAGCGTTGAAGTAGGTAATGAAAAACTGTTTTTT CSVEVGNEKLFF
TRBJ2-6 . TRBV5-1 . TGCGCCAGCAGCTGGAACTCTGGGGCCAACGTCCGGACTTTC CASSWNSGANVRTF
TRBJ2-3 TRBD1 TRBV2 . TGTGCCAGCAGTGATCCGACAGGGGGCGAAGATACGCAGTATTTT CASSDPTGGEDTQYF
TRBJ2-1 . TRBV12-3/TRBV12-4 . TGTGCCAGCAGTTTAGGTCAATCGCGATACAATGAGCAGTTCTTC CASSLGQSRYNEQFF
TRBJ1-2 . TRBV3-1 few TGTGCCAGCAGCCAAGATCGAGTGAGCTATGGCTACACCTTC CASSQDRVSYGYTF
TRBJ1-1 . TRBV7-2 . TGTGCCAGCAGCTCAGAAGTGGCAGTCACTGAAGCTTTCTTT CASSSEVAVTEAFF
TRBJ2-3 TRBD2 TRBV19 . TGTGCCAGTAGTATAGATCCGGGACTAGTACCCACAGATACGCAGTATTTT CASSIDPGLVPTDTQYF
TRBJ2-2 . TRBV29-1 few TGCAGCGTGGCCCAGGGAACCGGGGAGCTGTTTTTT CSVAQGTGELFF
TRBJ1-2 . TRBV12-3/TRBV12-4 . TGTGCCAGCAGCATGGGGACGGTCTATGGCTACACCTTC CASSMGTVYGYTF
TRBJ1-1 . TRBV20-1 . TGCAGTGCTAGAGATGCCCGGGGGATTGAAGCTTTCTTT CSARDARGIEAFF
TRBJ1-5 TRBD1 TRBV11-2 . TGTGCCAGCAGCTTAGACGGGGGGGCAGGGGGAAGTGAAGGCAATCAGCCCCAGCATTTT CASSLDGGAGGSEGNQPQHF
TRBJ1-2 . TRBV6-6 . TGTGCCAGCAATAGCCAGCGAGAGGGCTACACCTTC CASNSQREGYTF
TRBJ1-4 . TRBV7-8 few TGTGCCAGCACAAAACAGGCTGCTACTAATGAAAAACTGTTTTTT CASTKQAATNEKLFF
TRBJ2-3 . TRBV7-9 once TGTGCCAGCAGCTTAGTTTCCGGGGGTCTATCCGGCACAGATACGCAGTATTTT CASSLVSGGLSGTDTQYF
TRBJ2-5 . TRBV15 . TGTGCCACCAGCACGGCCCAAGAGACCCAGTACTTC CATSTAQETQYF
TRBJ1-1 . TRBV7-2 . TGTGCCAGCAGCTTAGAGTTCTTAGGACTTTACGAAAATCCGAACACTGAAGCTTTCTTT CASSLEFLGLYENPNTEAFF
TRBJ2-7 TRBD1 TRBV4-1 . TGCGCCAGCAGCCAAGATATCGGACAGGGGGCCTACGAGCAGTACTTC CASSQDIGQGAYEQYF
TRBJ2-5 . TRBV20-1 . TGCAGTGCTAGAGATCTGAGGGGGGGGGAGACCCAGTACTTC CSARDLRGGETQYF
TRBJ2-1 . TRBV5-6 . TGTGCCAGCAGCCTGACAGGTAGTAAGTTCTTC CASSLTGSKFF
TRBJ2-7 TRBD1 TRBV20-1 few TGCAGTGCTAGAGTCGGACGTTCGACAGGGACCTACGAGCAGTACTTC CSARVGRSTGTYEQYF